The rows below give T cell receptor beta chains drawn from one sample of a study of cytotoxic CD8 clonotypes in ibrutinib-treated CLL. Measured with immunoSEQ multiplex PCR; TCRdb has only the in-frame clones, and not every one. The table has roughly 63,000 clones, 57% seen once. The source material was PBMCs, sampled after 12 months of ibrutinib treatment. The receptors were gathered from a human donor with chronic lymphocytic leukemia. CDR3s leave out the opening cysteine and the closing phenylalanine or tryptophan.

TRBJ2-5 TRBV7-9 ASSPAGFQETQY
TRBJ1-2 TRBV29-1 SVERDRGLGYT
TRBJ2-7 TRBV28 ASSFFTGGDAYEQY
TRBJ2-7 TRBV5-1 ASRKGTSGGNEQY
TRBJ2-1 TRBV5-4 ASSLRDGSEQF
TRBJ2-7 TRBV5-4 ASSRRVTGSYEQY
TRBJ1-2 TRBV21-1 ASYCPVSPTDAYGYT
TRBJ2-1 TRBV2 ASSEGWGLARDEQF
TRBJ1-6 TRBV27 ASSLSRRSYNSPLH
TRBJ2-7 TRBV19 ASSTRGSSYEQY
TRBJ1-4 TRBV2 ASSGGLSAGKLF
TRBJ1-1 TRBV5-6 ASRGSRFEAF
TRBJ1-5 TRBV19 ASSSGQRATGVNQPQH
TRBJ1-2 TRBV30 AWRKRQAGESYT
TRBJ1-5 TRBV5-1 ASSLVGGRDQPQH
TRBJ2-2 TRBV9 ASSRSGTPNTGELF
TRBJ1-2 TRBV30 AWSFTGGGYT
TRBJ2-3 TRBV6-5 ASGRTSGSADTQY
TRBJ2-3 TRBV19 ASSISRSTDTQY
TRBJ2-3 TRBV18 ASSLRGAAPDTQY
TRBJ2-3 TRBV7-8 ASSNFVRNTDTQY
TRBJ1-6 TRBV6-6 ASSYGGQGASPLH
TRBJ2-7 TRBV30 AWGFYEQY
TRBJ1-3 TRBV5-1 ASSRNSGNTIY